Listed here are 30 T cell receptor beta chains from one sample, sequenced in a study of identical twins. TCRdb fed the 5' RACE reads into MiXCR, producing one record per CDR3 protein. Of approximately 190,000 distinct CDR3 sequences listed, about 15% are singletons. These sequences were also reported in another study, on T cells expressing NK-cell markers.

The sample taken for sequencing was CD8+ T cells sorted from blood. Source of these receptors: a woman between 18 and 29 years old in good health.

V gene TRBV6-2 or TRBV6-3 combines with J gene TRBJ2-6; the D call may be TRBD1 or TRBD2 (5 bases each). This CDR3 comprises 15 residues. V was shortened by 2 bases and J by 5 bases, with 10 bases between the two germline ends. Germline values: CDR1 MNHEY, CDR2 SVGEGT. The CDR3 region is CASSYGGGRANVLTF. CDR3 nucleotide sequence: TGTGCCAGCAGTTACGGGGGTGGAAGGGCCAACGTCCTGACTTTC.

This clonotype was found once. V gene TRBV6-2 or TRBV6-3 combines with J gene TRBJ2-1; D is possibly TRBD2 (6 bases). The CDR3 consists of 13 residues. Trimming removed 6 bases from V and 10 bases from J, with 16 bases in between. From germline, CDR1 is MNHEY and CDR2 SVGEGT. CDR3 DNA sequence: TGTGCCAGCAGCCCGTGGTGGGGACTCGAGCAGTTCTTC. Translation: CASSPWWGLEQFF.

The chain couples TRBV12-3 or TRBV12-4 to TRBJ2-7, with D perhaps matching TRBD1 or TRBD2 (6 bases each). The CDR3 is 13 amino acids. V was trimmed by 6 bases and J by 6 bases, leaving 15 bases between them. The CDR3 sequence: CASSQGTGGEQYF. The DNA of the CDR3 is TGTGCCAGCAGCCAGGGGACTGGGGGCGAGCAGTACTTC.

CDR3 region: CASSYTSGGGEQFF. CDR3 bases: TGTGCCAGCAGTTACACCTCCGGGGGGGGTGAGCAGTTCTTC. The chain uses TRBV6-2 or TRBV6-3 and TRBJ2-1; 8 bases line up with TRBD2. The CDR3 loop spans 14 amino acids. The J segment lost 9 bases and the V segment lost 2 bases, leaving 6 bases of the junction unmatched. Germline V lookup: CDR1 MNHEY, CDR2 SVGEGT.

CDR3 region: CASSLPPPLAGENTGELFF. The DNA of the CDR3 is TGTGCCAGCAGTCTACCACCCCCACTAGCGGGAGAAAACACCGGGGAGCTGTTTTTT. V gene TRBV6-2 or TRBV6-3 combines with J gene TRBJ2-2; TRBD2 matches 11 bases. The CDR3 loop spans 19 amino acids. Looked up from germline, CDR1 is MNHEY and CDR2 is SVGEGT. V shed 5 bases and J 2 bases; nucleotides not matched to a gene: 13.

Only a few counts were recorded for this clonotype. The V call is TRBV12-3 or TRBV12-4, the J call TRBJ2-5, with TRBD2 matching 11 bases. This CDR3 contains 15 residues. The J segment lost 3 bases and the V segment lost 5 bases, leaving 5 bases of the junction unmatched. CDR3 in DNA: TGTGCCAGCAGTACGGGACTAGCGGACAAAGAGACCCAGTACTTC. Amino acid sequence: CASSTGLADKETQYF.

The chain links TRBV7-8 to TRBJ2-7; D unresolved. Deletions cut 3 bases from V and 2 bases from J, with 8 bases between. Germline CDR1 reads SGHVS; CDR2 reads FQNEAQ. The CDR3 runs to 13 residues. DNA of the CDR3: TGTGCCAGCAGCTTGCGAGCTACCTACGAGCAGTACTTC. Its protein is CASSLRATYEQYF.

This clonotype has only a few counts. The chain has TRBV7-8 and TRBJ2-7; TRBD2 matches 9 bases. The CDR3 is 17 amino acids. The J segment lost 2 bases and the V segment lost 1 base, leaving 9 bases of the junction unmatched. Germline loops: CDR1 SGHVS, CDR2 FQNEAQ. CDR3 sequence: CASSLVLVAGVAYEQYF. The CDR3 nucleotides are TGTGCCAGCAGCTTAGTCCTCGTAGCGGGGGTGGCCTACGAGCAGTACTTC.

This clonotype appeared a few times. The J gene is TRBJ1-2, the V gene TRBV5-6; D uncertain. V lost 0 bases and J lost 4, with 16 bases in between. The CDR3 is 16 residues long. Germline lookup yields CDR1 SGHDT and CDR2 YYEEEE. The CDR3 bases are TGTGCCAGCAGCTTGGAAGGCAGGAGTGTTTTCTATGGCTACACCTTC. This translates into CASSLEGRSVFYGYTF.

The chain links TRBV12-3 or TRBV12-4 to TRBJ1-5, with D hard to call. This CDR3 contains 12 residues. V was cut by 5 bases and J by 6 bases, with 8 bases left in between. DNA of the CDR3: TGTGCCAGCAGTCCCGGAACTCAGCCCCAGCATTTT. Amino acids: CASSPGTQPQHF.

The chain recombines TRBV12-3 or TRBV12-4 with TRBJ1-6; D is unresolved. The CDR3 totals 13 residues. The ends were cut back, 5 bases at V and 12 bases at J, with 14 bases in the middle. This chain's CDR3 is CASSRYGGQPLHF. The DNA for the CDR3 is TGTGCCAGCAGTCGCTACGGCGGGCAACCCCTCCACTTT.

The CDR3 sequence is CASSLRLGANEQFF. The CDR3 region has the DNA TGTGCCAGCAGCCTTAGACTAGGAGCCAATGAGCAGTTCTTC. The gene calls are TRBV9 and TRBJ2-1, with D tentatively TRBD2 (6 bases). CDR1 and CDR2 (germline): SGDLS, YYNGEE. The V gene lost 4 bases and the J gene lost 6 bases, with 14 bases spanning the gap. CDR3 length: 14 amino acids.

This sequence joins TRBV29-1 and TRBJ2-7; TRBD2 agrees at 14 bases. The CDR3 length is 16 residues. Germline assignment: CDR1 SQVTM and CDR2 ANQGSEA. Trimming cost V 5 bases and J 6 bases; bases outside gene matches: 12. The CDR3 here is CSVSGTSGSNWIEQYF. The CDR3 DNA sequence: TGCAGCGTTTCGGGGACTAGCGGGAGTAATTGGATCGAGCAGTACTTC.

This clonotype was observed at least ten times. This sequence joins TRBV7-8 and TRBJ2-7, with 10 bases identical to TRBD1. Germline V gene lookup returns CDR1 SGHVS and CDR2 FQNEAQ. This CDR3 has 14 residues. Unmatched junction bases numbered 3, after V lost 3 bases and J lost 4 bases. The CDR3, as DNA: TGTGCCAGCAGCTTTGGACAGGGGGGATACGAGCAGTACTTC. Protein: CASSFGQGGYEQYF.

A few counts support this clonotype. The chain uses TRBV7-9 and TRBJ1-1; D unclear. Trimming removed 6 bases at V and 6 bases at J, with 14 bases between. CDR3 size: 13 residues. Germline values: CDR1 SEHNR, CDR2 FQNEAQ (reference sequence). CDR3 nucleotides: TGTGCCAGCAGTAACCCCCAGCCCGCTGAAGCTTTCTTT. This codes for CASSNPQPAEAFF. Together with reference TRBV7-9 and TRBJ1-1, the CDR3 gives the full variable domain: DTGVSQNPRHKITKRGQNVTFRCDPISEHNRLYWYRQTLGQGPEFLTYFQNEAQLEKSRLLSDRFSAERPKGSFSTLEIQRTEQGDSAMYLCASSNPQPAEAFFGQGTRLTVV.

This clonotype was observed a few times. V gene TRBV12-3 or TRBV12-4 combines with J gene TRBJ2-7; 9 bases map to TRBD1. After removal of 6 bases from V and 5 bases from J, the junction contained 8 bases not matched to a gene. CDR3 size: 14 residues. The CDR3 nucleotides are TGTGCCAGCAGCGACGGACAGGGGAACCACGAGCAGTACTTC. As protein: CASSDGQGNHEQYF.

The J gene is TRBJ2-7, the V gene TRBV4-3; D gene uncertain. The CDR3 length is 14 residues. V lost 0 bases and J lost 1, with 7 bases in between. The germline V gene encodes CDR1 LGHNA and CDR2 YSLEER. CDR3: CASSQDHSSYEQYF. DNA for the CDR3: TGCGCCAGCAGCCAAGATCACAGTTCCTACGAGCAGTACTTC.

J is TRBJ1-1 and V is TRBV7-8, with D possibly TRBD1 on 5 matching bases. Trimming cost V 4 bases and J 1 base, with 13 bases left between them. This CDR3 is built from 15 residues. Germline V lookup: CDR1 SGHVS, CDR2 FQNEAQ. Written as DNA, the CDR3 is TGTGCCAGCAGCTCACGGGACGCCTCGAACACTGAAGCTTTCTTT. Translating it yields CASSSRDASNTEAFF. Full variable domain (remainder filled in from reference TRBV7-8 and TRBJ1-1): GAGVSQSPRYKVAKRGQDVALRCDPISGHVSLFWYQQALGQGPEFLTYFQNEAQLDKSGLPSDRFFAERPEGSVSTLKIQRTQQEDSAVYLCASSSRDASNTEAFFGQGTRLTVV.

The table lists this clonotype with a few counts. The V gene is TRBV6-1, the J gene TRBJ2-2; a weak D match, TRBD2 (7 bases). With 5 bases removed from V and 7 bases from J, the gap between germline ends came to 23 bases. This CDR3 is built from 17 residues. The germline V gene has CDR1 MNHNS and CDR2 SASEGT. The CDR3 spells CASSRTLGGGQGGELFF. As DNA, the CDR3 is TGTGCCAGCAGTCGCACACTAGGGGGAGGGCAAGGCGGGGAGCTGTTTTTT.

The chain couples TRBV6-1 to TRBJ2-7; tentative D call: TRBD2 (5 bases). Between the trimmed V and J ends, which lost 7 bases and 7 bases, there was a span of 17 bases. The CDR3 is 13 residues long. The germline V gene has CDR1 MNHNS and CDR2 SASEGT. Here the CDR3 DNA reads TGTGCCAGCATACGGGGAGATCTTTGGGAGCAGTACTTC. Translation gives CASIRGDLWEQYF.

This clonotype was counted between two and nine times. The chain carries TRBV4-3 and TRBJ2-5; D not resolved. Germline-derived CDR1 and CDR2 are LGHNA and YSLEER. The CDR3 is 13 amino acids. V was clipped by 1 base and J by 5 bases, with 8 bases between them. The CDR3 is CASSQALWETQYF. CDR3 nucleotide sequence: TGCGCCAGCAGCCAAGCTTTGTGGGAGACCCAGTACTTC.

This clonotype was detected many times. The chain has TRBV21-1 and TRBJ1-2; the listed D gene, TRBD1, was not tested against the DNA. TRBV21-1 is reported as a pseudogene. There are 13 residues in the CDR3. CDR3 residues: CASRMSSGSGYTF. The CDR3 DNA is TGTGCCAGCAGGATGTCTTCGGGAAGTGGCTACACCTTC.

CDR3 coding DNA: TGTGCCAGCGGGCGTAGACCCTACGAGCAGTACTTC. This codes for CASGRRPYEQYF. V and J are TRBV12-3 or TRBV12-4 and TRBJ2-7, with D unclear. This CDR3 is 12 amino acids long. Deletions cut 8 bases from V and 2 bases from J, with 10 bases between.

By proportion, this clonotype is medium-sized. The CDR3 nucleotides are TGCGCCAGCAGCTTTGAAGGAGATCAGCCCCAGCATTTT. It codes for CASSFEGDQPQHF. The chain recombines TRBV5-1 with TRBJ1-5; D not certain. V lost 2 bases, J lost 5 bases, and 8 bases lay in between. Germline assignment: CDR1 SGHRS and CDR2 YFSETQ. This CDR3 has 13 residues.

V and J are TRBV5-6 and TRBJ1-1; a weak D match, TRBD1 (6 bases). V gave up 0 bases and J gave up 1 base, with 13 bases separating them. Germline CDR1 reads SGHDT; CDR2 reads YYEEEE. This CDR3 is built from 16 residues. The CDR3 protein is CASSLDRDIANTEAFF. The CDR3 DNA reads TGTGCCAGCAGCTTGGACCGGGACATCGCGAACACTGAAGCTTTCTTT.

The chain uses TRBV12-3 or TRBV12-4 and TRBJ2-2; D is possibly TRBD2 (6 bases). The CDR3 contains 15 residues. V was clipped by 5 bases and J by 5 bases, with 15 bases between them. CDR3 sequence (DNA): TGTGCCAGCAGTCCCCCCGGACGGGGGACCGGGGAGCTGTTTTTT. Encoded protein: CASSPPGRGTGELFF.

This clonotype was picked up many times. The chain uses TRBV3-1 and TRBJ2-1; D possibly corresponds to TRBD1 (5 bases). Germline values: CDR1 LGHDT, CDR2 YNNKEL (reference sequence). The V end was cut by 4 bases, the J end by 14 bases, with 18 bases between. This CDR3 is built from 13 residues. This CDR3 reads CASSPYPREDKFF. As DNA, the CDR3 is TGTGCCAGCAGCCCATACCCCAGGGAAGATAAGTTCTTC.

DNA for the CDR3: TGTGCCAGCAGCTCCACTCGGACAGAAGCCTACGAGCAGTACTTC. Translated, it gives CASSSTRTEAYEQYF. The chain combines TRBV11-3 with TRBJ2-7; TRBD1 is a possible D gene (6 bases). Germline values: CDR1 SGHNT, CDR2 YENEEA. The V gene lost 4 bases and the J gene lost 2 bases, with 15 bases spanning the gap. The CDR3 spans 15 residues.

The V gene is TRBV7-8, the J gene TRBJ2-1, with D perhaps matching TRBD2 (5 bases). The CDR3 runs to 12 residues. Trimming stripped 7 bases from V and 7 bases from J, with 11 bases between. Germline V gives CDR1 SGHVS, CDR2 FQNEAQ. CDR3 bases: TGTGCCAGCAAGGGCCTAGCAAATGAGCAGTTCTTC. It translates to CASKGLANEQFF.

The CDR3 DNA is TGTGCCAGCAGCCTGGGACAGGATGGGGTCCCAGATACGCAGTATTTT. As protein: CASSLGQDGVPDTQYF. The chain recombines TRBV11-3 with TRBJ2-3; 8 bases are a match to TRBD1. V was pared by 5 bases and J by 4 bases, with 11 bases of the junction left unmatched. The CDR3 extends over 16 amino acids. Germline V gene sequence: CDR1 SGHNT, CDR2 YENEEA.